This T cell receptor beta chain was captured by sequencing in a study of cytomegalovirus exposure and HLA in healthy donors. In the PCR, 60 Vbeta and 13 Jbeta primers were used. Produced via immunoSEQ multiplex PCR; TCRdb's table is partial and in-frame only. The top ten clones hold approximately 16% of a sample with over 75,000 clones, around three quarters of them seen once. Sequencing was performed on PBMCs. The origin of this receptor is a man in his sixties in good health and CMV-seropositive.

The CDR3 reads CASSLRTGGSTGELFF. CDR3 nucleotide sequence: TGTGCCAGCAGCTTAAGGACAGGGGGAAGCACCGGGGAGCTGTTTTTT. The rearrangement uses TRBV7-3 and TRBJ2-2, with 10 bases fitting TRBD1. V shed 1 base and J 4 bases; nucleotides not matched to a gene: 3. The CDR3 totals 16 residues. Germline V gives CDR1 SGHTA, CDR2 FQGTGA.